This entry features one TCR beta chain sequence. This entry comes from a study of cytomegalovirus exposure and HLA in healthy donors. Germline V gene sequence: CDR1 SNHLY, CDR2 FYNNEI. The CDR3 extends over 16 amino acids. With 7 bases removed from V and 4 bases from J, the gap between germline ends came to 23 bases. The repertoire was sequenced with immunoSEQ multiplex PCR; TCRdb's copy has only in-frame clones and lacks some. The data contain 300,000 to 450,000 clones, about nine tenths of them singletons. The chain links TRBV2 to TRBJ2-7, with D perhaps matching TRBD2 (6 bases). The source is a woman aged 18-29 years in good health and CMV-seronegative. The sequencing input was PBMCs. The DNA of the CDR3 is TGTGCCAGCACCGCTTTTCCCAAGCGGGTCGATTACGAGCAGTACTTC. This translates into CASTAFPKRVDYEQYF.